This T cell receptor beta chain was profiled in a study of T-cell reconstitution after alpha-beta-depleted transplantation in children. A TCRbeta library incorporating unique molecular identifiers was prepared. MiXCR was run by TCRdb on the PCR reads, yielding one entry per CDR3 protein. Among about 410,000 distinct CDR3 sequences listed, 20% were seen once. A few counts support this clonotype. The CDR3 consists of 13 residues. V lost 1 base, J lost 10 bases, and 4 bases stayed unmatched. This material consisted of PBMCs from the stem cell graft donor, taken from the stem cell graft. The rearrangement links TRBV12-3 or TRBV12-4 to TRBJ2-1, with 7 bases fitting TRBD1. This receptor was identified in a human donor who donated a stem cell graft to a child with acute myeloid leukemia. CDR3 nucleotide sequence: TGTGCCAGCAGTTTAGTAGGGGGCTGGGAGCAGTTCTTC. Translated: CASSLVGGWEQFF.